This is a list of T cell receptor beta chains from one sample in a study of cytomegalovirus exposure and HLA in healthy donors. Profiled with immunoSEQ multiplex PCR; TCRdb holds only in-frame clones, not every one. The sample lists tens of thousands of clones, approximately 82% occurring once. Specimen: PBMCs. The receptors here all came from a woman between 18 and 30 years old in good health and CMV-seropositive. CDR3s include the opening cysteine and the closing phenylalanine or tryptophan. A D gene is named only where the DNA matches it firmly. Clone size is given for some rows only: seen once, a few or many times, or a class if the clone is expanded.

DNA,CDR3,length,size,D,J,V
TGTGCCAGCAGGACTCAGGGGGCAACTAATGAAAAACTGTTTTTT,CASRTQGATNEKLFF,15,.,TRBD1,TRBJ1-4,TRBV6-6
TGTGCCAGCAGCCCTACTACGAGCCCCGCACGGTACTTC,CASSPTTSPARYF,13,.,.,TRBJ2-7,TRBV7-9
TGCGCCAGCAGCTTGGCCCGCAGGGGGCCCTACGAGCAGTACTTC,CASSLARRGPYEQYF,15,.,TRBD1,TRBJ2-7,TRBV5-1
TGTGCCAGCAGTTTGGGGGCCTCCTACAATGAGCAGTTCTTC,CASSLGASYNEQFF,14,.,.,TRBJ2-1,TRBV27
TGCGCCAGCAGCCAAGAGACGGGGGGAGGAGGCTACACCTTC,CASSQETGGGGYTF,14,.,.,TRBJ1-2,TRBV4-3
TGTGCCAGCATCGTACAGGGCCTTAACTATGGCTACACCTTC,CASIVQGLNYGYTF,14,.,.,TRBJ1-2,TRBV6-1
TGTGCCAGCAGCCCCAGCGTGGGACACCCCGCTCCCTTTTACTACGAGCAGTACTTC,CASSPSVGHPAPFYYEQYF,19,.,.,TRBJ2-7,TRBV11-2
TGTGCCAGCAGCCGTTGGACAGGGGGCTTCTACGAGCAGTACTTC,CASSRWTGGFYEQYF,15,.,TRBD1,TRBJ2-7,TRBV5-6
TGTGCCAGCAGTTACGTCCAGGGCTATGGCTACACCTTC,CASSYVQGYGYTF,13,.,.,TRBJ1-2,TRBV6-6
TGTGCCAGCAGTGGACAGGTGGCCAACACCGGGGAGCTGTTTTTT,CASSGQVANTGELFF,15,.,.,TRBJ2-2,TRBV6-1
TGTGCCAGCAGCCTAAACCCGGGACAGGGAGTAGTACCCCTCCACTTT,CASSLNPGQGVVPLHF,16,few,TRBD1,TRBJ1-6,TRBV27
TGTGCCAGCAGCTCCCGGGACAGAGCAACCGAAGCTTTCTTT,CASSSRDRATEAFF,14,.,TRBD1,TRBJ1-1,TRBV7-6
TGTGCCAGCAGCTTCGGGAACCAAGGAGGTACTGAGCAGTTCTTC,CASSFGNQGGTEQFF,15,.,.,TRBJ2-1,TRBV7-2
TGTGCCAGCAGCCAAGAAAGAGCTTCCTACAATGAGCAGTTCTTC,CASSQERASYNEQFF,15,few,.,TRBJ2-1,TRBV4-2
TGTGCCAGCTCACCCATGGACAGGGGGCTCTACGAGCAGTACTTC,CASSPMDRGLYEQYF,15,.,TRBD1,TRBJ2-7,TRBV18
TGTGCCAGTAGCGGGACAGGGTTGACTGAAGCTTTCTTT,CASSGTGLTEAFF,13,.,TRBD1,TRBJ1-1,TRBV19
TGTGCCAGCAGCTCTCATCTTCAAAATGACAAGACGGTATTGATTTGTTACGAGCAGTACTTC,CASSSHLQNDKTVLICYEQYF,21,once,.,TRBJ2-7,TRBV7-4
TGCAGCGTTCCCGGGACAGGGGACTATGGCTACACCTTC,CSVPGTGDYGYTF,13,.,TRBD1,TRBJ1-2,TRBV29-1
TGCAGTGCTAGGACTAGCTTTGAACAGTACTTC,CSARTSFEQYF,11,.,TRBD2,TRBJ2-5,TRBV20-1
TGCGCCAGCAGCCAAGGCCCAGGGACTAGCGGGGGGAGCCAAGAGACCCAGTACTTC,CASSQGPGTSGGSQETQYF,19,.,TRBD2,TRBJ2-5,TRBV4-3
TGTGCCACCAGCAGAGATTACGGGGGAAATCAGCCCCAGCATTTT,CATSRDYGGNQPQHF,15,few,.,TRBJ1-5,TRBV15
TGTGCCAGCAGCTTTAACGGGGGGACAGGGCCATCCTACGAGCAGTACTTC,CASSFNGGTGPSYEQYF,17,.,TRBD1,TRBJ2-7,TRBV7-9
TGTGCCAGTAGATTCGGAGCGGGGGGGAGCTCCTACAATGAGCAGTTCTTC,CASRFGAGGSSYNEQFF,17,.,TRBD2,TRBJ2-1,TRBV19
TGTGCCATCAGTGTGGGGGAGGATGGCTACACCTTC,CAISVGEDGYTF,12,.,.,TRBJ1-2,TRBV10-3
TGTGCCAGCAGCTCCTTAGCGGGGTCCTACAATGAGCAGTTCTTC,CASSSLAGSYNEQFF,15,.,TRBD2,TRBJ2-1,TRBV7-2
TGCGCCAGCAGCCAAGATTGGGAGGCGGGTCGGGAGCAGTACTTC,CASSQDWEAGREQYF,15,.,.,TRBJ2-7,TRBV4-3
TGTGCCGGATCCGGACAGGGGGCCCACATGAACACTGAAGCTTTCTTT,CAGSGQGAHMNTEAFF,16,.,TRBD1,TRBJ1-1,TRBV30
TGCGCCAGCAGCCAAGAAGTACAGCTGCCCGGCTACGAGCAGTACTTC,CASSQEVQLPGYEQYF,16,.,.,TRBJ2-7,TRBV4-3
TGTGCCACCAGCACACCCGTCCAGGCCTGGTCTGGAAACACCATATATTTT,CATSTPVQAWSGNTIYF,17,once,.,TRBJ1-3,TRBV15
TGTGCCAGCAGTTACTTCGGGACTAGCGGGAGGAATGAGCAGTTCTTC,CASSYFGTSGRNEQFF,16,.,TRBD2,TRBJ2-1,TRBV6-5
TGCGCCAGCAGCCCCGCTAGCGGGGGATTCTACGAGCAGTACTTC,CASSPASGGFYEQYF,15,once,TRBD2,TRBJ2-7,TRBV5-1
TGTGCCAGCAGCGCCGGGACAGGGATTGTCGATGAGCAGTTCTTC,CASSAGTGIVDEQFF,15,.,TRBD1,TRBJ2-1,TRBV11-2
TGTGCCAGCAGCCAATCTCGACAGGGAATAGCCTGGAACACAGATACGCAGTATTTT,CASSQSRQGIAWNTDTQYF,19,.,TRBD1,TRBJ2-3,TRBV4-2
TGTGCCAGCGCCATTCTCCCAGGGAACTACGAGCAGTACTTC,CASAILPGNYEQYF,14,few,.,TRBJ2-7,TRBV7-9
TGTGCCAGCAGTTCCTTGAATCAGCCCCAGCATTTT,CASSSLNQPQHF,12,.,.,TRBJ1-5,TRBV27